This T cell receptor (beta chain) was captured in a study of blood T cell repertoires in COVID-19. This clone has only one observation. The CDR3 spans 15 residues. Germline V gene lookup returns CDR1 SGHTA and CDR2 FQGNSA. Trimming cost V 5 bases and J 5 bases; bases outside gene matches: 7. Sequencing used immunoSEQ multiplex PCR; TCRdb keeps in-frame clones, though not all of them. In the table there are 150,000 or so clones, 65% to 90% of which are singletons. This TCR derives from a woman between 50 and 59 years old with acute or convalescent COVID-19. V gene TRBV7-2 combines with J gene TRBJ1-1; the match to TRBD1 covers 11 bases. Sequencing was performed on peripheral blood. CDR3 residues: CASSPRTGGFTEAFF. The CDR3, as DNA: TGTGCCAGCAGCCCGAGGACAGGGGGCTTTACTGAAGCTTTCTTT.